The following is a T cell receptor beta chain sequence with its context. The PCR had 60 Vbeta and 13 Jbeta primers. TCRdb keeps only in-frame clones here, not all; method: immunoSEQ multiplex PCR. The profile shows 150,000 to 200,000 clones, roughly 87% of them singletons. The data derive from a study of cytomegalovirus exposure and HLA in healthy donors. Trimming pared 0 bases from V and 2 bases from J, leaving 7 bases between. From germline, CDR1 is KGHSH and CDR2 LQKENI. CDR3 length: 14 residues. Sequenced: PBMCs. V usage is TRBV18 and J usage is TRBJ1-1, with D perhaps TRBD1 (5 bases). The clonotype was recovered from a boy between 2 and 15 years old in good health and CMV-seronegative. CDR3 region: CASSPPGTNTEAFF. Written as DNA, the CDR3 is TGTGCCAGCTCACCACCGGGGACTAACACTGAAGCTTTCTTT.